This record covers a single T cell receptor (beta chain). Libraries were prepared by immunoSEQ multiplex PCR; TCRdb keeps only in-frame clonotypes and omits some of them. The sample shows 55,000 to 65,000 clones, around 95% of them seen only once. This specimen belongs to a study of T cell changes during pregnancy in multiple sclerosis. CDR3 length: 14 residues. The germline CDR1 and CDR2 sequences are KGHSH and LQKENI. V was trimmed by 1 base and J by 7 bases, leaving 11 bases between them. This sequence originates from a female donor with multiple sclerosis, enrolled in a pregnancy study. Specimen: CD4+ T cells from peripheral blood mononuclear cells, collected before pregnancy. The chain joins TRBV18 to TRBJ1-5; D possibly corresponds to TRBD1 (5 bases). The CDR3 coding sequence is TGTGCCAGCTCACCACTTCAGGGCGTCCAGCCCCAGCATTTT. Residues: CASSPLQGVQPQHF.